The source of this T cell receptor beta chain is a study of Ad26.COV2.S vaccination and SARS-CoV-2 variants. Data came from immunoSEQ multiplex PCR; TCRdb stores just in-frame clones and leaves some out. The repertoire holds some 290,000 clones, 86% seen once, with less than 2% in the top ten. Treatment reported: 15 to 20 received Ad26.COV2.S at low or high dose, single or two shots; roughly five received placebo; per-sample allocation not given. After the first vaccine or placebo injection, samples were drawn on day 63. Vaccination employed an Ad26 vector expressing the Wuhan-strain SARS-CoV-2 spike. J lost 1 base, V lost 5 bases, and 14 bases had no gene match. Per the germline V gene, CDR1 is MNHEY and CDR2 is SMNVEV (reference sequence). This CDR3 is built from 18 residues.

The starting material was peripheral blood, obtained in a trial of Ad26.COV2.S vaccine versus placebo. This chain joins TRBV27 and TRBJ1-2; 9 bases are a match to TRBD1. The TCR was taken from a person aged 18-60 years who received the Ad26.COV2.S COVID-19 vaccine or a placebo. The CDR3 DNA reads as TGTGCCAGCAGTAAAAACAACTTTCGACAGGGGGGTAACTATGGCTACACCTTC. Translated: CASSKNNFRQGGNYGYTF.